This T cell receptor (beta chain) was sequenced during a study of T cells after yellow fever vaccination (dated by TCRdb to between 2018 and 2020). In the study overall: Libraries from fractions with low cell numbers were prepared with the SMART-Seq v4 Ultra Low Input RNA kit. To follow T-cell clones before and after both primary and booster YFV17D yellow fever vaccination, bulk TCR alpha and beta repertoires underwent longitudinal sequencing. Two healthy male donors made up the cohort, one aged 18 to 30 years and the other aged 30 to 40 years. Blood samples were taken at several timepoints before and after primary and secondary immunization, and bulk PBMC replicates and cell subsets were isolated. Study-wide conclusions, independent of this receptor: Compared with the primary T-cell response, the secondary T-cell response was faster but weaker, reaching its peak on day 5 rather than on day 15. Because the study included only a couple of donors, the extent to which the findings can be generalized is limited. After the booster, most clones that had expanded after primary vaccination were detected again (approximately 97% of CD4 and over 75% of CD8), suggesting broad maintenance of memory. A small share of clonotypes was detected in both CD4 and CD8 compartments, with the overlap likely arising from convergent recombination. Computational filtering was needed because FACS-sorted repertoires could contain abundant contaminating clonotypes from the bulk population.

TCR cDNA was synthesized by 5'RACE template switching, which introduced a universal primer site and unique molecular identifiers. Priming of cDNA synthesis was performed from both the TCR alpha and TCR beta constant segments. Library amplification used two PCR steps, and the second PCR step added sample barcodes and sequencing adapters. Sequencing of libraries was done on Illumina HiSeq 2500 (2x100 bp) or NovaSeq (2x150 bp). The authors' pipeline ran thus. Demultiplexing of reads and collapsing into UMI consensus sequences were performed with MIGEC, and V(D)J alignment was carried out with MiXCR. Vaccine-responding clonotypes were defined with edgeR using replicate PBMC samples, requiring FDR below 0.01 and a log2 fold change above 5 up to day 15. Bulk clonotypes were assigned CD4 or CD8 identity according to which sequenced CD4 or CD8 repertoire held them at higher abundance. TCRdb handled the public reads itself, with Q25 trimming in fastp and clone calling in MiXCR, and kept productive beta chains. All rows with the same CDR3 protein become a single entry with the most common DNA and genes. V and J calls and clone size were set by TCRdb, not the authors. The sample profile shows more than 120,000 distinct CDR3 sequences; approximately 7.7% of them were found once. The top ten constitute under 0.85% of the sample.

The treatment or condition label here, explained by the study, means: live attenuated yellow fever vaccine strain. A standard Ficoll-Paque protocol was used to isolate PBMCs from peripheral blood. Dynabeads CD4 and CD8 positive selection kits were used to isolate CD4 and CD8 T-cell fractions. TriZol was used to extract RNA from bulk PBMCs, CD4 and CD8 fractions, and dextramer-positive and dextramer-negative fractions. The germline V gene supplies CDR1 MDHEN and CDR2 SYDVKM. There are 15 amino acids in the CDR3, from cysteine to phenylalanine inclusive. Only CDR3 DNA is held: 45 bases, read in frame from base 1. V loses 5 bases of germline sequence and J loses 2 bases, and the interval between the two ends is 14 bases. At least ten counts were recorded for this clonotype. Its binding antigen is unknown. Base-call qualities are not available, and no considerably larger clone is one nucleotide away.

The clonotype originates from a man aged 30 to 45 who received the YFV17D yellow fever vaccine. Material: CD4+ T cells sorted from PBMCs, obtained 5 days after the yellow fever booster vaccination. Rearrangement joined TRBV28 to TRBJ2-3; the D gene remains uncertain. The DNA is as follows: TGTGCCAGCAGTCCTCCCTCGGCCCTCACAGATACGCAGTATTTT. It translates as CASSPPSALTDTQYF.